Reported below is one T cell receptor (beta chain). Its target is not known. The sample originates from a study of cytomegalovirus exposure and HLA in healthy donors. Points from the study as a whole: TCR beta V- and J-gene trimming, according to a later analysis, was linked to a missense DCLRE1C variant.

The study ran its PCR with 60 Vbeta and 13 Jbeta primers. Some clones are missing from TCRdb's copy, which holds only in-frame ones; the method was immunoSEQ multiplex PCR. Found here are roughly 130,000 clones, 74% of them singletons; the top ten hold about 6%. The CDR3 contains 18 residues. CDR1 and CDR2 (germline): KGHSH, LQKENI. V was cut by 6 bases and J by 4 bases, with 22 bases left in between. Sequencing input: PBMCs. This clonotype was obtained from a woman aged 45-59 years in good health and CMV-seropositive. The V and J genes are TRBV18 and TRBJ1-6, with D perhaps TRBD1 (6 bases). CDR3 nucleotide sequence: TGTGCCAGCTCCCCAGGACCCCGGACAGCCGAATATAATTCACCCCTCCACTTT. Amino acid sequence: CASSPGPRTAEYNSPLHF.